This TCR beta chain stems from a study of T cell changes during pregnancy in multiple sclerosis. Using immunoSEQ multiplex PCR, the repertoire was profiled, and TCRdb retains in-frame clones only, with some absent. Seen here are 35,000 to 50,000 clones, about 89% observed once, and the top ten hold approximately 1.2%. V was pared by 4 bases and J by 1 base, with 5 bases between. Germline CDR1 SGHNT, CDR2 YYREEE (reference sequence). The CDR3 length is 13 residues. The chain carries TRBV5-4 and TRBJ1-4; D gene unclear. The TCR originated in a female donor with multiple sclerosis, enrolled in a pregnancy study. The source material was CD4+ T cells from peripheral blood mononuclear cells, sampled after pregnancy. CDR3 nucleotide sequence: TGTGCCAGCAGCACAGAAACTAATGAAAAACTGTTTTTT. It is translated as CASSTETNEKLFF.